The 9 T cell receptor beta chains listed next were all sequenced from one sample in a study of blood T cells in healthy people across ages. Through a sample-barcoded 5' primer and a J-beta primer mix, a second PCR was run for about 6 to 12 cycles. TCRdb independently ran MiXCR on the 5' RACE reads; one entry per CDR3 protein. The repertoire holds about 930,000 distinct CDR3 sequences, with 29% as singletons. The sample also formed part of further work on T cells of mothers and their children.

The sequencing input was blood. Every receptor here comes from a woman aged 40 to 55 in good health.

This rearrangement joins TRBV20-1 to TRBJ1-5; D is perhaps TRBD1 (5 bases). Trimming stripped 1 base from V and 4 bases from J, with 8 bases between. The germline V gene has CDR1 DFQATT and CDR2 SNEGSKA (reference sequence). The CDR3 covers 13 residues. CDR3 coding DNA: TGCAGTGCTAGAGCGGGACCGAATCAGCCCCAGCATTTT. Its protein product is CSARAGPNQPQHF.

This clonotype was seen ten or more times. The chain has TRBV20-1 and TRBJ1-2; D ambiguous. V gave up 5 bases and J gave up 8 bases, with 12 bases separating them. The CDR3 loop spans 11 amino acids. Germline V gives CDR1 DFQATT, CDR2 SNEGSKA (reference sequence). This CDR3 is CSAPAEGGYTF. The CDR3 coding sequence is TGCAGTGCTCCTGCTGAGGGCGGCTACACCTTC.

The chain joins TRBV7-2 to TRBJ1-4, with 8 nucleotides matching TRBD1. V lost 7 bases and J lost 6; bases outside the gene matches: 7. Germline V CDR1 and CDR2: SGHTA, FQGNSA. The CDR3 has 14 amino acids. The CDR3 protein is CASTQPGGDEKLFF. CDR3 sequence (DNA): TGTGCCAGCACCCAGCCAGGGGGCGATGAAAAACTGTTTTTT.

This clonotype has at least ten counts. J is TRBJ2-7 and V is TRBV7-9; 10 nucleotides match TRBD1. Germline CDR1 and CDR2: SEHNR and FQNEAQ (reference sequence). The length of the CDR3 is 15 residues. The ends lost 3 bases at V and 3 bases at J; junction bases unmatched: 5. CDR3 in DNA: TGTGCCAGCAGCTTTTCCGGGACAGGGGACTACGAGCAGTACTTC. Translated: CASSFSGTGDYEQYF. The full variable domain, with the rest looked up from reference TRBV7-9 and TRBJ2-7, is DTGVSQNPRHKITKRGQNVTFRCDPISEHNRLYWYRQTLGQGPEFLTYFQNEAQLEKSRLLSDRFSAERPKGSFSTLEIQRTEQGDSAMYLCASSFSGTGDYEQYFGPGTRLTVT.

This clonotype was seen ten or more times. The rearrangement links TRBV5-1 to TRBJ1-2, with D unresolved. Germline V CDR1 and CDR2: SGHRS, YFSETQ. This CDR3 is 14 amino acids long. V lost 4 bases, J lost 6 bases, and 16 bases lay in between. As DNA, the CDR3 is TGCGCCAGCAGCACCTATCGGAATCGGGATGGCTACACCTTC. This translates into CASSTYRNRDGYTF.

The chain links TRBV20-1 to TRBJ2-1, with D perhaps matching TRBD2 (5 bases). The V end lost 6 bases, the J end lost 6 bases, and 9 bases lay between the germline ends. The germline V gene has CDR1 DFQATT and CDR2 SNEGSKA (reference sequence). The CDR3 loop spans 11 amino acids. CDR3 sequence (DNA): TGCAGTGCGCCACTAGTCAATGAGCAGTTCTTC. Its protein is CSAPLVNEQFF.

This clonotype was detected ten times or more. The chain recombines TRBV6-5 with TRBJ2-7; 14 bases fit TRBD2. This CDR3 is built from 15 residues. In germline, CDR1 is MNHEY, CDR2 SVGAGI. With 5 bases clipped from V and 6 bases from J, the junction kept 6 bases outside the gene matches. The CDR3 coding sequence is TGTGCCAGCAGTCCGACTAGCGGGGGGGTTGGCGAGCAGTACTTC. Its translation is CASSPTSGGVGEQYF.

The chain joins TRBV4-2 to TRBJ2-6, with TRBD1 matching 10 bases. Losses at the gene ends were 6 bases for V and 1 base for J; bases not matched to a gene: 9. The CDR3 runs to 18 residues. The germline gives CDR1 LGHNA, CDR2 YNFKEQ. The CDR3 loop is CASRAGTGEISGANVLTF. In DNA, the CDR3 is TGTGCCAGCAGGGCCGGGACAGGGGAAATTTCTGGGGCCAACGTCCTGACTTTC.

The chain employs TRBV20-1 and TRBJ2-3; TRBD2 matches at 7 bases. Germline trimming cut 0 bases from V and 5 bases from J; bases unmatched to any gene: 5. CDR1 and CDR2 (germline): DFQATT, SNEGSKA (reference sequence). The CDR3 is 14 amino acids. Here the CDR3 reads CSARDAGEGDTQYF. Written as DNA, the CDR3 is TGCAGTGCTAGAGATGCGGGGGAGGGAGATACGCAGTATTTT.